This T cell receptor (beta chain) appears in the sequencing data of a study of cytomegalovirus exposure and HLA in healthy donors. Assay used: immunoSEQ multiplex PCR; TCRdb lists only in-frame clones, some missing. There are about 130,000 clones in the sample; 70% to 85% occur only once, and approximately 30% lies in the top ten. The CDR3 sequence is 13 residues long. The V segment lost 10 bases and the J segment 5 bases; nucleotides outside the gene matches: 10. Germline V CDR1 and CDR2: SNHLY, FYNNEI. Sequencing was performed on PBMCs. The V and J genes are TRBV2 and TRBJ2-7; TRBD1 matches at 8 bases. The receptor was isolated from a man aged 25-40 years in good health and CMV-seropositive. As DNA, the CDR3 is TGTGCCACCCGGACAGGGAAAGTCGACGAGCAGTACTTC. It is translated as CATRTGKVDEQYF.